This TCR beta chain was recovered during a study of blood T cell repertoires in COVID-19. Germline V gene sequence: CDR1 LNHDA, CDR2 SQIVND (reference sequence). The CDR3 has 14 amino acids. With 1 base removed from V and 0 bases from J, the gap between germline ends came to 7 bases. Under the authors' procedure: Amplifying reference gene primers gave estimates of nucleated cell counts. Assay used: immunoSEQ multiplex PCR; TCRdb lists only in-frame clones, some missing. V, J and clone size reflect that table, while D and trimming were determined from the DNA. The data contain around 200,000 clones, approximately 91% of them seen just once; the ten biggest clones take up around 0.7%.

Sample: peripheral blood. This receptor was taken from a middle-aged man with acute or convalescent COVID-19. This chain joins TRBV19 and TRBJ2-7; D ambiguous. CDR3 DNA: TGTGCCAGTAGTATAGGAGTTAGCTCCTACGAGCAGTACTTC. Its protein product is CASSIGVSSYEQYF.